These 18 T cell receptor beta chains were all obtained from the same sample, sequenced in a study of blood T cells in healthy people across ages. It was with a sample-barcoded 5' primer and a J-beta primer mix that a second PCR of roughly 7 to 12 cycles was run. TCRdb independently ran MiXCR on the 5' RACE reads; one entry per CDR3 protein. The table shows approximately 900,000 distinct CDR3 sequences, with 25% to 30% occurring only once. The same data also went into a second study, on T cells of mothers and their children.

The sequenced material came from blood. The receptors come from a woman in her thirties or forties in good health.

The table lists this clonotype with a few counts. The V gene is TRBV6-2 or TRBV6-3, the J gene TRBJ1-1, with D maybe TRBD1 (5 bases). The ends were cut back, 0 bases at V and 9 bases at J, with 11 bases in the middle. Germline V gene sequence: CDR1 MNHEY, CDR2 SVGEGT. The CDR3 has 13 residues. CDR3 sequence reads: CASSYSARVKAFF. The CDR3 DNA reads as TGTGCCAGCAGTTACTCGGCCAGGGTGAAAGCTTTCTTT.

The chain carries TRBV13 and TRBJ1-2, with 12 bases identical to TRBD1. V was pared by 3 bases and J by 8 bases, with 13 bases of the junction left unmatched. Looked up from germline, CDR1 is PRHDT and CDR2 is FYEKMQ (reference sequence). This CDR3 has 17 amino acids. CDR3 protein: CASSFRSGTGGLGGYTF. For the CDR3, the DNA is TGTGCCAGCAGCTTCCGCTCCGGGACAGGGGGCTTGGGAGGCTACACCTTC.

In the case of this clonotype: A much more abundant neighbour one base away suggests this may be a read error. The V and J genes are TRBV10-3 and TRBJ2-7, with 10 bases matching TRBD1. Germline trimming cut 11 bases from V and 5 bases from J; bases unmatched to any gene: 9. The CDR3 has 13 residues. Per germline, CDR1 ENHRY and CDR2 SYGVKD. The CDR3, as DNA: TGTGCCGCGCGGACAGGGGGTTGCCACGAGCAGTACTTC. This codes for CAARTGGCHEQYF.

This clonotype was counted between two and nine times. The genes are TRBV28 and TRBJ2-7; TRBD1 matches 8 bases. CDR3 length equals 15 residues. V shed 2 bases, J shed 3 bases, and the junction held 6 bases outside the gene matches. Germline CDR1 and CDR2: MDHEN and SYDVKM. The CDR3 nucleotides read TGTGCCAGCAGTTTACCGACAGGGGCCCTCTACGAGCAGTACTTC. This sequence encodes CASSLPTGALYEQYF. Filled out from reference TRBV28 and TRBJ2-7, the complete variable domain reads DVKVTQSSRYLVKRTGEKVFLECVQDMDHENMFWYRQDPGLGLRLIYFSYDVKMKEKGDIPEGYSVSREKKERFSLILESASTNQTSMYLCASSLPTGALYEQYFGPGTRLTVT.

In the case of this clonotype: This may be a read error: a much more frequent sequence differs by one nucleotide. The V call is TRBV7-2, the J call TRBJ2-1; 7 bases are a match to TRBD1. Germline-derived CDR1 and CDR2 are SGHTA and FQGNSA. The CDR3 totals 15 residues. The CDR3 sequence: CAGSLDPLTGDEQFF. For the CDR3, the DNA is TGTGCCGGCAGCTTAGACCCTCTAACAGGGGATGAGCAGTTCTTC.

The chain combines TRBV29-1 with TRBJ1-5; D possibly corresponds to TRBD1 (5 bases). The CDR3 sequence is 14 residues long. Germline V gives CDR1 SQVTM, CDR2 ANQGSEA. The V gene lost 4 bases and the J gene lost 9 bases, with 19 bases spanning the gap. The CDR3 is CSVGGLGDNAPQHF. Here the CDR3 DNA reads TGCAGCGTTGGGGGACTGGGGGATAACGCGCCCCAGCATTTT.

This clonotype has at least ten counts. The chain combines TRBV29-1 with TRBJ2-5; D perhaps matches TRBD1 (5 bases). The germline gives CDR1 SQVTM, CDR2 ANQGSEA. The CDR3 contains 12 residues. The V end lost 6 bases, the J end lost 1 base, and 9 bases lay between the germline ends. CDR3 sequence: CSVRQTQETQYF. The CDR3, as DNA: TGCAGCGTCAGACAGACCCAAGAGACCCAGTACTTC.

V gene TRBV4-2 combines with J gene TRBJ2-5, with D possibly TRBD2 on 5 matching bases. V was trimmed by 2 bases and J by 9 bases, leaving 10 bases between them. Germline V lookup: CDR1 LGHNA, CDR2 YNFKEQ. There are 12 residues in the CDR3. The CDR3 nucleotides are TGTGCCAGCAGCCAACCGGCCGGGGCCCAGTACTTC. Encoded protein: CASSQPAGAQYF.

The chain joins TRBV19 to TRBJ2-1; 14 bases agree with TRBD2. J was trimmed by 1 base and V by 5 bases; bases with no gene match: 13. The germline V gene encodes CDR1 LNHDA and CDR2 SQIVND (reference sequence). This CDR3 region has 20 residues. The CDR3 region is CASSVGLAGGSPGSYNEQFF. CDR3 DNA: TGTGCCAGTAGTGTTGGACTAGCGGGAGGCAGCCCTGGATCCTACAATGAGCAGTTCTTC. Variable domain in full (rest from reference TRBV19 and TRBJ2-1): DGGITQSPKYLFRKEGQNVTLSCEQNLNHDAMYWYRQDPGQGLRLIYYSQIVNDFQKGDIAEGYSVSREKKESFPLTVTSAQKNPTAFYLCASSVGLAGGSPGSYNEQFFGPGTRLTVL.

This clonotype was detected ten times or more. The chain combines TRBV29-1 with TRBJ1-2; 7 positions agree with TRBD1. Per germline, CDR1 SQVTM and CDR2 ANQGSEA. With V trimmed by 1 base and J by 3 bases, 8 bases remained unmatched. This CDR3 contains 15 residues. This CDR3 reads CSVEGKGGRDYGYTF. The CDR3 DNA reads as TGCAGCGTTGAAGGTAAAGGGGGCCGCGACTATGGCTACACCTTC. Full variable domain (rest looked up from reference TRBV29-1 and TRBJ1-2): SAVISQKPSRDICQRGTSLTIQCQVDSQVTMMFWYRQQPGQSLTLIATANQGSEATYESGFVIDKFPISRPNLTFSTLTVSNMSPEDSSIYLCSVEGKGGRDYGYTFGSGTRLTVV.

This clonotype was found many times. The chain has TRBV30 and TRBJ2-5; maybe TRBD2 (5 bases). Germline V lookup: CDR1 GTSNPN, CDR2 SVGIG (reference sequence). Deletions cut 0 bases from V and 7 bases from J, with 9 bases between. The CDR3 runs 12 residues. CDR3 in DNA: TGTGCCTGGAGTGTTTCCGGAGGGACCCAGTACTTC. Translation gives CAWSVSGGTQYF.

In this sample, this clonotype turned up many times. This rearrangement joins TRBV29-1 to TRBJ2-7, with TRBD1 matching over 9 bases. The CDR3 length is 15 residues. V lost 6 bases to trimming and J lost 0 bases; unmatched junction nucleotides: 9. Germline V gene sequence: CDR1 SQVTM, CDR2 ANQGSEA. CDR3: CSVLDRGGSSYEQYF. CDR3 DNA: TGCAGCGTCCTGGACAGGGGAGGAAGCTCCTACGAGCAGTACTTC.

The table lists this clonotype with many counts. The CDR3 region has the DNA TGTGCCACCAGCAGAGATAGGGGCAGCCAAGTTTATGGCTACACCTTC. This translates into CATSRDRGSQVYGYTF. The rearrangement uses TRBV15 and TRBJ1-2; D is possibly TRBD1 (5 bases). Germline CDR1 and CDR2: LNHNV and YYDKDF (reference sequence). V shed 0 bases and J shed 5 bases, with 16 bases lying between them. The CDR3 runs to 16 residues.

This clonotype showed up many times. The chain is built from TRBV28 and TRBJ1-2, with TRBD1 matching over 10 bases. Germline CDR1 and CDR2: MDHEN and SYDVKM. The length of the CDR3 is 16 residues. With 5 bases clipped from V and 4 bases from J, the junction kept 10 bases outside the gene matches. The CDR3 protein is CASSPRTGGPFYGYTF. The CDR3 DNA reads as TGTGCCAGCAGTCCCCGGACAGGGGGTCCCTTCTATGGCTACACCTTC.

V gene TRBV20-1 combines with J gene TRBJ1-5; weak D call: TRBD1 (6 bases). This CDR3 is built from 16 residues. Trimming cost V 5 bases and J 2 bases, with 19 bases left between them. CDR1 is DFQATT and CDR2 is SNEGSKA in the germline V gene (reference sequence). CDR3 nucleotides: TGCAGTGCTCGGACTCGGGGGCTGGGTGGCAATCAGCCCCAGCATTTT. This codes for CSARTRGLGGNQPQHF.

This clonotype was counted a few times. The CDR3 loop reads CSVHRAGANYGYTF. The DNA of the CDR3 is TGCAGCGTCCACCGGGCGGGAGCTAACTATGGCTACACCTTC. This rearrangement joins TRBV29-1 to TRBJ1-2; the D is unclear. The germline V and J ends were trimmed by 6 bases and 0 bases, with 14 bases remaining between them. Germline CDR1 and CDR2: SQVTM and ANQGSEA. The CDR3 contains 14 residues. The entire variable domain, with the rest obtained from reference TRBV29-1 and TRBJ1-2, is as follows: SAVISQKPSRDICQRGTSLTIQCQVDSQVTMMFWYRQQPGQSLTLIATANQGSEATYESGFVIDKFPISRPNLTFSTLTVSNMSPEDSSIYLCSVHRAGANYGYTFGSGTRLTVV.

The rearrangement links TRBV20-1 to TRBJ2-4; tentatively, D is TRBD1 or TRBD2 (6 bases each). The V gene's germline CDR1 is DFQATT and CDR2 SNEGSKA (reference sequence). The CDR3 loop spans 14 amino acids. V was cut by 2 bases and J by 6 bases, with 14 bases left in between. CDR3 in DNA: TGCAGTGCTAGATTCGGAAGGGGGGTAAACATTCAGTACTTC. This sequence encodes CSARFGRGVNIQYF.

The CDR3 here is CASSLGLAGAVDGYTF. The CDR3 nucleotides are TGTGCCAGCAGCTTGGGGCTTGCGGGGGCAGTCGATGGCTACACCTTC. The chain combines TRBV7-9 with TRBJ1-2, with D possibly TRBD1 on 6 matching bases. Germline V gene sequence: CDR1 SEHNR, CDR2 FQNEAQ (reference sequence). The V end lost 3 bases, the J end lost 6 bases, and 20 bases lay between the germline ends. The CDR3 has 16 amino acids.